Listed below are T cell receptor beta chains from one sample, sequenced in a study of T-cell memory formation after mild COVID-19. MiXCR was run by TCRdb on the 5' RACE reads, yielding one entry per CDR3 protein. The table shows just over 150,000 distinct CDR3 sequences, with roughly a third occurring only once. The sequencing input was PBMCs or a T cell subset sorted from them (not recorded which). These receptors came from an adult woman who had mild COVID-19 (a few samples of this study predate the infection). Cell type and time point are not known. CDR3s include the opening cysteine and the closing phenylalanine or tryptophan. D genes are given only for firm matches. Part of the rows lack a size; the others show once, few, many or a class for expanded clones.

D gene	clone size	CDR3 length	V gene	J gene	CDR3 protein	CDR3 DNA
NA	NA	14	TRBV9	TRBJ1-1	CASSVGGEHTEAFF	TGTGCCAGCAGCGTCGGTGGGGAACACACTGAAGCTTTCTTT
NA	NA	14	TRBV6-1	TRBJ2-1	CASSDPVGGREQFF	TGTGCCAGCAGTGATCCCGTGGGGGGGCGCGAGCAGTTCTTC
TRBD1	NA	15	TRBV7-9	TRBJ2-5	CASSPRQGTQETQYF	TGTGCCAGCAGCCCCCGACAGGGGACGCAAGAGACCCAGTACTTC
TRBD2	once	19	TRBV5-1	TRBJ2-3	CASSPLTLAGGPSTDTQYF	TGCGCCAGCAGCCCCCTTACTCTAGCGGGGGGGCCGAGCACAGATACGCAGTATTTT
NA	few	13	TRBV6-5	TRBJ1-2	CASSYTDRRGYTF	TGTGCCAGCAGTTACACCGACAGGCGCGGCTACACCTTC
NA	few	16	TRBV7-2	TRBJ2-3	CASSLAPVTGTDTQYF	TGTGCCAGCAGCTTAGCCCCCGTCACAGGCACAGATACGCAGTATTTT
NA	few	18	TRBV27	TRBJ2-7	CASRSLPLFSVGSYEQYF	TGTGCCAGCAGAAGCCTCCCCCTCTTCAGCGTAGGGTCCTACGAGCAGTACTTC
NA	NA	13	TRBV7-2	TRBJ2-3	CASSFAATDTQYF	TGTGCCAGCAGCTTTGCAGCCACAGATACGCAGTATTTT
NA	NA	15	TRBV2	TRBJ1-1	CASRVDRTSNTEAFF	TGTGCCAGCAGAGTGGACAGAACCTCGAACACTGAAGCTTTCTTT
TRBD2	NA	17	TRBV4-1	TRBJ2-3	CASNLAGATHSTDTQYF	TGCGCCAGCAATCTAGCGGGGGCCACGCACAGCACAGATACGCAGTATTTT
TRBD2	few	15	TRBV7-2	TRBJ2-7	CASSLQGLADFEQYF	TGTGCCAGCAGCTTACAGGGACTAGCAGACTTCGAGCAGTACTTC
NA	NA	13	TRBV11-1	TRBJ2-2	CASSLAENGELFF	TGTGCCAGCAGCTTAGCGGAGAACGGGGAGCTGTTTTTT
TRBD2	NA	20	TRBV5-4	TRBJ2-7	CASSRGREGVAGGRAYEQYF	TGTGCCAGCAGCCGCGGGCGTGAAGGCGTAGCGGGAGGGCGGGCCTACGAGCAGTACTTC
TRBD1	NA	14	TRBV2	TRBJ1-1	CASSAQGQVGEAFF	TGTGCCAGCAGTGCGCAGGGACAGGTTGGGGAAGCTTTCTTT
NA	NA	15	TRBV2	TRBJ1-2	CASSEVAGSNYGYTF	TGTGCCAGCAGTGAGGTTGCGGGATCCAACTATGGCTACACCTTC
NA	NA	15	TRBV29-1	TRBJ2-3	CSVVEYPSSTDTQYF	TGCAGCGTTGTGGAATACCCTTCTAGCACAGATACGCAGTATTTT
TRBD1	NA	15	TRBV20-1	TRBJ1-1	CSAPDRGGFRTEAFF	TGCAGTGCGCCCGACAGGGGCGGATTCCGAACTGAAGCTTTCTTT
NA	NA	14	TRBV7-2	TRBJ2-1	CASSLVSGAAEQFF	TGTGCCAGCAGCTTAGTGTCCGGGGCTGCTGAGCAGTTCTTC
TRBD1	few	14	TRBV9	TRBJ2-1	CASSVGQGANEQFF	TGTGCCAGCAGCGTAGGCCAGGGGGCTAATGAGCAGTTCTTC
NA	few	13	TRBV20-1	TRBJ2-7	CSAREPGSYEQYF	TGCAGTGCTAGAGAACCAGGCTCCTACGAGCAGTACTTC
TRBD2	NA	15	TRBV30	TRBJ2-7	CAWSALGSGDYEQYF	TGTGCCTGGAGTGCCCTCGGGAGCGGGGACTACGAGCAGTACTTC
NA	once	15	TRBV28	TRBJ2-2	CASSPPRGVTGELFF	TGTGCCAGCAGTCCCCCCCGCGGGGTTACCGGGGAGCTGTTTTTT
TRBD1	few	16	TRBV7-3	TRBJ2-1	CASSPRTGASYNEQFF	TGTGCCAGCAGCCCTAGGACAGGGGCCTCCTACAATGAGCAGTTCTTC
NA	NA	13	TRBV30	TRBJ2-1	CAWSVLSTSEQFF	TGTGCCTGGAGTGTACTGTCGACAAGCGAGCAGTTCTTC
NA	NA	12	TRBV20-1	TRBJ1-1	CSASDSPEEAFF	TGCAGTGCTTCAGACAGCCCTGAAGAAGCTTTCTTT
TRBD1	few	15	TRBV2	TRBJ1-4	CASSEQDRVREKLFF	TGTGCCAGCAGTGAGCAGGACAGGGTGCGCGAAAAACTGTTTTTT
NA	NA	13	TRBV20-1	TRBJ1-2	CSANLGGGYGYTF	TGCAGTGCAAACCTGGGGGGTGGCTATGGCTACACCTTC
TRBD2	few	15	TRBV6-5	TRBJ2-3	CASSLVAGGTDTQYF	TGTGCCAGCAGTTTGGTAGCGGGGGGAACAGATACGCAGTATTTT
TRBD2	NA	13	TRBV20-1	TRBJ2-5	CSASGGVQETQYF	TGCAGTGCTAGCGGGGGGGTACAAGAGACCCAGTACTTC
NA	NA	13	TRBV5-4	TRBJ1-2	CASSKDGLYGYTF	TGTGCCAGCAGCAAAGATGGACTCTATGGCTACACCTTC
TRBD1	NA	15	TRBV9	TRBJ2-3	CASSVGTGGVDTQYF	TGTGCCAGCAGCGTAGGGACAGGGGGTGTGGATACGCAGTATTTT
TRBD2	few	15	TRBV27	TRBJ2-7	CASSSGSFLFYEQYF	TGTGCCAGCAGCAGCGGGAGCTTTCTCTTCTACGAGCAGTACTTC
TRBD2	NA	15	TRBV4-2	TRBJ2-3	CASNPSGGAQDTQYF	TGTGCCAGCAACCCGAGCGGGGGGGCTCAAGATACGCAGTATTTT
NA	NA	11	TRBV24-1	TRBJ2-5	CATSDSFAQYF	TGTGCCACCAGTGATTCTTTTGCCCAGTACTTC
NA	once	13	TRBV2	TRBJ2-3	CASSIPNRGTQYF	TGTGCCAGCAGTATTCCAAACCGGGGTACGCAGTATTTT
NA	NA	14	TRBV6-2/TRBV6-3	TRBJ2-6	CASSTVSGANVLTF	TGTGCCAGCAGTACAGTCTCTGGGGCCAACGTCCTGACTTTC
NA	few	14	TRBV14	TRBJ2-7	CASSQRTGTHEQYF	TGTGCCAGCAGCCAACGTACAGGGACCCACGAGCAGTACTTC
TRBD2	NA	14	TRBV7-3	TRBJ2-1	CASSLAGGRDEQFF	TGTGCCAGCAGCTTAGCGGGAGGGCGCGATGAGCAGTTCTTC
NA	many	13	TRBV24-1	TRBJ2-7	CATSDGGGYEQYF	TGTGCCACCAGTGATGGAGGAGGCTACGAGCAGTACTTC
TRBD1	NA	14	TRBV6-1	TRBJ2-5	CASSAQGGQETQYF	TGTGCCAGCAGTGCACAGGGGGGCCAAGAGACCCAGTACTTC
NA	few	15	TRBV5-1	TRBJ1-2	CASSLEYGETYGYTF	TGCGCCAGCAGCTTGGAGTACGGGGAGACCTATGGCTACACCTTC
NA	few	16	TRBV15	TRBJ2-1	CATSRGRTVSYNEQFF	TGTGCCACCAGCAGAGGAAGAACAGTTTCCTACAATGAGCAGTTCTTC
TRBD2	once	17	TRBV4-1	TRBJ2-7	CASSQSSLAGVSYEQYF	TGCGCCAGCAGCCAGTCCTCCCTAGCGGGCGTCTCCTACGAGCAGTACTTC
NA	NA	16	TRBV27	TRBJ1-2	CASSTRQPIANYGYTF	TGTGCCAGCAGTACGCGACAGCCGATAGCTAACTATGGCTACACCTTC
NA	few	15	TRBV28	TRBJ2-3	CASSFQDYPASGRYF	TGTGCCAGCAGTTTTCAGGACTACCCAGCCTCTGGCCGGTATTTT
TRBD1	few	15	TRBV7-8	TRBJ2-7	CASSFPGQGSYEQYF	TGTGCCAGCAGCTTTCCGGGACAGGGGAGCTACGAGCAGTACTTC
NA	NA	18	TRBV20-1	TRBJ1-6	CSAVYRDHRLPVNSPLHF	TGCAGTGCAGTCTATAGGGACCACCGTCTCCCCGTAAATTCACCCCTCCACTTT
NA	NA	15	TRBV19	TRBJ1-4	CASSVGRPSHEKLFF	TGTGCCAGTAGTGTCGGTCGGCCATCGCATGAAAAACTGTTTTTT
NA	NA	14	TRBV29-1	TRBJ2-2	CSVVGRANTGELFF	TGCAGCGTTGTCGGCAGAGCGAACACCGGGGAGCTGTTTTTT
NA	many	13	TRBV15	TRBJ1-2	CATSRSSYYGYTF	TGTGCCACCAGCAGGAGCAGCTACTATGGCTACACCTTC